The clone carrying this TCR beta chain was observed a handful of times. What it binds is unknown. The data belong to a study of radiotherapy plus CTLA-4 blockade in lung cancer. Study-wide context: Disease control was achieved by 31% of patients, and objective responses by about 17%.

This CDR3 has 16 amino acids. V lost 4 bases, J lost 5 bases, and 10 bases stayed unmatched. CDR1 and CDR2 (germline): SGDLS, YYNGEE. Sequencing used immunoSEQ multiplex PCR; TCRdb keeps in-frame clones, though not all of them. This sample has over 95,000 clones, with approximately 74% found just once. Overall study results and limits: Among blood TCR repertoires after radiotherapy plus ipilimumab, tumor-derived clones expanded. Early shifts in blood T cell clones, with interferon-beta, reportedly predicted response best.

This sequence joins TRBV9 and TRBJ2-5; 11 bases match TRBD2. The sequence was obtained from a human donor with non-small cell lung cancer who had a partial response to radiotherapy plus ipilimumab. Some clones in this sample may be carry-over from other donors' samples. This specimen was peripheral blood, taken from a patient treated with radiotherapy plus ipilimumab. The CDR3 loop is CASSPGSSGGLETQYF. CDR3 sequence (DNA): TGTGCCAGCAGCCCTGGGTCTAGCGGGGGGTTGGAGACCCAGTACTTC.